The present TCR beta chain was sequenced within a study of blood T cell repertoires in COVID-19. For the study at large: Material from acute and convalescent COVID-19 was sourced from the United States, Italy and Spain. Nucleic acid was either cDNA or gDNA, and it came from T cells, B-cell-depleted T cells, or PBMCs.

V shed 1 base, J shed 8 bases, and the junction held 9 bases outside the gene matches. Germline values: CDR1 SGHDN, CDR2 FVKESK. CDR3 length: 15 residues. This clone was detected only once. Per the original methods: Cell counts per sample came from amplifying reference gene primers. Profiling relied on immunoSEQ multiplex PCR, and the TCRdb table lists in-frame clones only, not all of them. Clone size and the V and J calls come from that table; the DNA yielded D and trimming. Among a few hundred thousand clones listed, approximately 85% were seen once. The sample was peripheral blood. The receptor comes from a human donor in a cohort sampled during active COVID-19. The rearrangement joins TRBV14 to TRBJ1-2; 8 bases fit TRBD1. CDR3 amino acids: CASSQVAGGRGGYTF. The CDR3 DNA follows: TGTGCCAGCAGCCAAGTCGCAGGGGGCAGGGGCGGCTACACCTTC.